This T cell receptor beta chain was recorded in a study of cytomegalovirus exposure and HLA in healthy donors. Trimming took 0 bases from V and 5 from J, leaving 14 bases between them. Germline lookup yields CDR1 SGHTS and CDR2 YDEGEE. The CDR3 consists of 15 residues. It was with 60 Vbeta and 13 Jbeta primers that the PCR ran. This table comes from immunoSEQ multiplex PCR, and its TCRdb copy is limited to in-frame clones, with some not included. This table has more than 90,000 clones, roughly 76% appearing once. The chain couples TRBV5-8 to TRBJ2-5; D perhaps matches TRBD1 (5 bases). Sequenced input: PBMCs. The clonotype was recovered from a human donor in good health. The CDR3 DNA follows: TGTGCCAGCAGCTTGGCCCGCCCAGGGCTGGAGACCCAGTACTTC. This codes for CASSLARPGLETQYF.